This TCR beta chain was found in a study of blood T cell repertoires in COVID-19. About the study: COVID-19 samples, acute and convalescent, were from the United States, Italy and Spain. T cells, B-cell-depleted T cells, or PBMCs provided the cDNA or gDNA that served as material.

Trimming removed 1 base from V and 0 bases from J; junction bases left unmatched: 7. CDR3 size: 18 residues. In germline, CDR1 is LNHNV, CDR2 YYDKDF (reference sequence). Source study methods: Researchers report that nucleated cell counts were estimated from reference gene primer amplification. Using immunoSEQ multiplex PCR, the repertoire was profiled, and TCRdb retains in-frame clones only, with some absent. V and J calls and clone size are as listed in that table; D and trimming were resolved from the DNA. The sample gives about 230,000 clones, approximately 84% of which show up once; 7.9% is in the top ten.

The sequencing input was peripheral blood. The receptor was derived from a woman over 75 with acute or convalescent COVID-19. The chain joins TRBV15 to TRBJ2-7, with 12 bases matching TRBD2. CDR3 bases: TGTGCCACCAGCAGAGGTGTAACTAGCGGGGGGAGCTCCTACGAGCAGTACTTC. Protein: CATSRGVTSGGSSYEQYF. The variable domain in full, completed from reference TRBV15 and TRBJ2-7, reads DAMVIQNPRYQVTQFGKPVTLSCSQTLNHNVMYWYQQKSSQAPKLLFHYYDKDFNNEADTPDNFQSRRPNTSFCFLDIRSPGLGDTAMYLCATSRGVTSGGSSYEQYFGPGTRLTVT.